These 20 T cell receptor beta chains came from one sample sequenced in a study of cytomegalovirus exposure and HLA in healthy donors. PCR involved 60 Vbeta and 13 Jbeta primers. Generated by immunoSEQ multiplex PCR, the TCRdb table keeps only in-frame clones and is missing some. The sample consists of fewer than 150,000 clones, roughly 70% of them appearing once. Sequencing was done on a sample of PBMCs. Receptors were obtained from a woman between 45 and 60 years old in good health and CMV-seropositive.

The genes are TRBV11-3 and TRBJ2-5, with 10 positions matching TRBD2. CDR1 and CDR2 from the germline V gene are SGHNT and YENEEA. Trimming at V came to 3 bases and at J to 5 bases, leaving 0 bases not matched to a gene. CDR3 size: 13 residues. The CDR3 coding sequence is TGTGCCAGCAGCTTGGGACTAGCGGAGACCCAGTACTTC. As protein: CASSLGLAETQYF.

This chain connects TRBV6-5 to TRBJ1-1, with 11 bases identical to TRBD1. After removal of 5 bases from V and 11 bases from J, the junction contained 7 bases not matched to a gene. CDR1 is MNHEY and CDR2 is SVGAGI in the germline V gene. CDR3 length equals 13 residues. CDR3 residues: CASSLDRGRDAFF. DNA of the CDR3: TGTGCCAGCAGTCTGGACAGGGGGCGAGATGCTTTCTTT.

This chain's CDR3 is CASSPRGSSPEAFF. The CDR3 nucleotides are TGTGCCAGCAGTCCCCGCGGGAGCTCGCCTGAAGCTTTCTTT. This sequence joins TRBV28 and TRBJ1-1; D call uncertain. The CDR3 totals 14 residues. Germline CDR1 is MDHEN and CDR2 is SYDVKM. V lost 5 bases and J 6 bases, leaving 16 bases between the germline ends.

This clone has only a few counts. The CDR3: CASSLPTGRTEAFF. The CDR3 DNA sequence: TGTGCCAGTAGTTTACCGACAGGGAGGACTGAAGCTTTCTTT. The rearrangement joins TRBV19 to TRBJ1-1, with TRBD1 matching 7 bases. V lost 5 bases, J lost 5 bases, and 8 bases stayed unmatched. Germline CDR1 is LNHDA and CDR2 is SQIVND (reference sequence). The CDR3 is made up of 14 amino acids.

The chain combines TRBV30 with TRBJ2-7, with TRBD1 matching over 9 bases. Losses at the gene ends were 2 bases for V and 1 base for J; bases not matched to a gene: 6. The CDR3 is 15 residues long. The germline gives CDR1 GTSNPN, CDR2 SVGIG (reference sequence). The CDR3 is CAWSSGGTGSYEQYF. CDR3 coding DNA: TGTGCCTGGAGTAGTGGGGGGACAGGGTCCTACGAGCAGTACTTC.

The rearrangement joins TRBV28 to TRBJ1-1; 9 nucleotides match TRBD1. The trim removed 4 bases at V and 8 bases at J, leaving 11 bases unmatched. The CDR3 spans 15 residues. CDR1 is MDHEN and CDR2 is SYDVKM in the germline V gene. The CDR3 DNA is TGTGCCAGCAGTTCCCCCGGGACAGGGCCCGGGGAAGCTTTCTTT. This encodes CASSSPGTGPGEAFF.

The gene calls are TRBV19 and TRBJ2-1; TRBD1 aligns across 10 bases. The CDR3 loop spans 16 amino acids. Germline-derived CDR1 and CDR2 are LNHDA and SQIVND (reference sequence). V shed 7 bases, J shed 8 bases, and the junction held 14 bases outside the gene matches. CDR3 loop: CASTPLGTGDRDEQFF. DNA for the CDR3: TGTGCCAGTACCCCCCTGGGGACAGGGGACAGAGATGAGCAGTTCTTC.

This clone appeared once. The chain is built from TRBV6-4 and TRBJ2-3; 7 bases align to TRBD1. The germline gives CDR1 MRHNA, CDR2 SNTAGT. J gave up 0 bases and V 3 bases, and 3 bases lay outside the gene matches. CDR3 length equals 15 residues. The CDR3 region has the DNA TGTGCCAGCAGTGAGGGGACAGCTAGCACAGATACGCAGTATTTT. This codes for CASSEGTASTDTQYF.

The rearrangement joins TRBV18 to TRBJ2-2, with TRBD1 matching over 10 bases. The CDR3 is 15 residues long. Germline V gene data show CDR1 as KGHSH and CDR2 as LQKENI. Unmatched junction bases numbered 3, after V lost 2 bases and J lost 6 bases. DNA of the CDR3: TGTGCCAGCTCACCAAGACAGGGGGCGGCCGGGGAGCTGTTTTTT. Translating it yields CASSPRQGAAGELFF. Complete variable domain (other parts from reference TRBV18 and TRBJ2-2): NAGVMQNPRHLVRRRGQEARLRCSPMKGHSHVYWYRQLPEEGLKFMVYLQKENIIDESGMPKERFSAEFPKEGPSILRIQQVVRGDSAAYFCASSPRQGAAGELFFGEGSRLTVL.

This clone was counted a single time. The rearrangement links TRBV6-1 to TRBJ1-1; a possible D gene is TRBD1 (6 bases). This CDR3 has 15 residues. Per germline, CDR1 MNHNS and CDR2 SASEGT. Trimming stripped 2 bases from V and 2 bases from J, with 12 bases between. In nucleotides, the CDR3 is TGTGCCAGCAGTGAATATCGGACAGCCAACACTGAAGCTTTCTTT. Protein sequence: CASSEYRTANTEAFF.

The rearrangement links TRBV2 to TRBJ1-4; D is unresolved. Germline assignment: CDR1 SNHLY and CDR2 FYNNEI. V lost 4 bases and J lost 7, with 19 bases in between. CDR3 length: 16 amino acids. DNA for the CDR3: TGTGCCAGCAGTGGGGTCGGATCTCGTGGAGGTGAAAAACTGTTTTTT. Its translation is CASSGVGSRGGEKLFF.

The CDR3 nucleotides are TGTGCCAGCAGCTTGACTAGCGGCTCCTACGAGCAGTACTTC. It codes for CASSLTSGSYEQYF. The rearrangement joins TRBV7-3 to TRBJ2-7; 9 bases fit TRBD2. CDR3 length: 14 residues. Germline V gene data show CDR1 as SGHTA and CDR2 as FQGTGA. V gave up 3 bases and J gave up 0 bases; unmatched junction bases: 0.

The chain links TRBV5-1 to TRBJ2-3; 9 nucleotides match TRBD1. The CDR3 contains 15 residues. J lost 5 bases, V lost 4 bases, and 8 bases had no gene match. The germline V gene encodes CDR1 SGHRS and CDR2 YFSETQ. CDR3 nucleotide sequence: TGCGCCAGCAGCAAGCAGACAGGGGGGAGAGATACGCAGTATTTT. It is translated as CASSKQTGGRDTQYF.

V and J are TRBV14 and TRBJ2-7; D ambiguous. Deletions cut 2 bases from V and 4 bases from J, with 15 bases between. The germline gives CDR1 SGHDN, CDR2 FVKESK. CDR3 size: 15 residues. The CDR3 region has the DNA TGTGCCAGCAGCCAACAGGCCACATTAACATACGAGCAGTACTTC. This gives the protein CASSQQATLTYEQYF.

This clone appeared a few times. The V call is TRBV2, the J call TRBJ2-6; 7 nucleotides align to TRBD1. With V trimmed by 6 bases and J by 4 bases, 6 bases remained unmatched. The CDR3 totals 15 residues. Per the germline V gene, CDR1 is SNHLY and CDR2 is FYNNEI. CDR3 nucleotide sequence: TGTGCCAGCAGCAAGACAGGGTCCGGGGCCAACGTCCTGACTTTC. It encodes CASSKTGSGANVLTF.

The J gene is TRBJ2-1, the V gene TRBV19, with a possible D match to TRBD2 (6 bases). Germline loops: CDR1 LNHDA, CDR2 SQIVND (reference sequence). V dropped 5 bases and J dropped 0 bases, with 14 bases sitting between them. The CDR3 covers 16 residues. The CDR3 coding sequence is TGTGCCAGTAGTGTCAATAGCGGAAACTCCTACAATGAGCAGTTCTTC. Residues: CASSVNSGNSYNEQFF. Full variable domain (outside the CDR3, taken from reference TRBV19 and TRBJ2-1): DGGITQSPKYLFRKEGQNVTLSCEQNLNHDAMYWYRQDPGQGLRLIYYSQIVNDFQKGDIAEGYSVSREKKESFPLTVTSAQKNPTAFYLCASSVNSGNSYNEQFFGPGTRLTVL.

V usage is TRBV6-5 and J usage is TRBJ1-1; no firm D call. The germline V and J ends were trimmed by 5 bases and 2 bases, with 12 bases remaining between them. CDR1 is MNHEY and CDR2 is SVGAGI in the germline V gene. CDR3 length: 14 amino acids. The CDR3 nucleotides read TGTGCCAGCAGTACGGCGGGGTTTAACACTGAAGCTTTCTTT. Protein: CASSTAGFNTEAFF.

As concerns this clone: The same CDR3 also results from other DNA sequences found in this sample. The chain uses TRBV2 and TRBJ1-5, with D perhaps TRBD1 (5 bases). This CDR3 comprises 19 residues. With 10 bases removed from V and 4 bases from J, the gap between germline ends came to 32 bases. The V gene's germline CDR1 is SNHLY and CDR2 FYNNEI. In nucleotides, the CDR3 is TGTGCCACATTGCCCTGGACATCTGGGATCTCCCCAAAAAATCAGCCCCAGCATTTT. Amino acid sequence: CATLPWTSGISPKNQPQHF.

The rearrangement links TRBV7-8 to TRBJ2-5, with a tentative D call TRBD1 (5 bases). The J call is uncertain, as TRBJ2-7 better fits the DNA end. Germline assignment: CDR1 SGHVS and CDR2 FQNEAQ. The CDR3 spans 15 residues. CDR3 nucleotides: TGTGCCAGCAGCTCCTCGTCGACAGTTCTGGTCGAGCAGTACTTC. Translated, it gives CASSSSSTVLVEQYF.

The genes are TRBV2 and TRBJ1-2; 7 bases are shared with TRBD1. Germline V gene lookup returns CDR1 SNHLY and CDR2 FYNNEI. The CDR3 has 15 amino acids. V dropped 6 bases and J dropped 6; count of bases not matched to a gene: 13. The CDR3 region has the DNA TGTGCCAGCAGGAGGGGCCCCGGGACAGTAAATGGCTACACCTTC. Its translation: CASRRGPGTVNGYTF.